The present T cell receptor beta chain was sequenced within a study of tumor T cells in aggressive B-cell lymphoma (dated by TCRdb to about 2017). As regards this clone: It has no known antigen specificity. Base qualities are not provided; no much larger clone lies one nucleotide away.

The CDR3 numbers 14 residues from cysteine through phenylalanine. Of all the DNA, just the CDR3 is kept, 42 bases in frame from base 1. The germline ends are 9 bases apart after V is trimmed by 1 base and J by 0 bases. As encoded in the germline V gene (reference sequence), CDR1 is GTSNPN while CDR2 is SVGIG. Libraries were made using the immunoSEQ multiplex PCR assay. What TCRdb holds here is the immuneACCESS table cut down to in-frame rearrangements. Part of the clones is not present; checked against another copy, under half of the missing clones reflect an unresolved V gene, and the others are unexplained. Here the sample has some 12,000 clones; 75% to 90% occur a single time. The top ten clones comprise 2% to 2.5% of the sample.

The rearranged chain carries TRBV30 and TRBJ1-1; TRBD1 could be the D gene, as 6 bases match. The TCR was taken from an adult with diffuse large B cell lymphoma. The specimen sequenced was tumor tissue. The CDR3 has the sequence CAWSGDTLNTEAFF. The nucleotides are TGTGCCTGGAGTGGGGACACATTGAACACTGAAGCTTTCTTT.